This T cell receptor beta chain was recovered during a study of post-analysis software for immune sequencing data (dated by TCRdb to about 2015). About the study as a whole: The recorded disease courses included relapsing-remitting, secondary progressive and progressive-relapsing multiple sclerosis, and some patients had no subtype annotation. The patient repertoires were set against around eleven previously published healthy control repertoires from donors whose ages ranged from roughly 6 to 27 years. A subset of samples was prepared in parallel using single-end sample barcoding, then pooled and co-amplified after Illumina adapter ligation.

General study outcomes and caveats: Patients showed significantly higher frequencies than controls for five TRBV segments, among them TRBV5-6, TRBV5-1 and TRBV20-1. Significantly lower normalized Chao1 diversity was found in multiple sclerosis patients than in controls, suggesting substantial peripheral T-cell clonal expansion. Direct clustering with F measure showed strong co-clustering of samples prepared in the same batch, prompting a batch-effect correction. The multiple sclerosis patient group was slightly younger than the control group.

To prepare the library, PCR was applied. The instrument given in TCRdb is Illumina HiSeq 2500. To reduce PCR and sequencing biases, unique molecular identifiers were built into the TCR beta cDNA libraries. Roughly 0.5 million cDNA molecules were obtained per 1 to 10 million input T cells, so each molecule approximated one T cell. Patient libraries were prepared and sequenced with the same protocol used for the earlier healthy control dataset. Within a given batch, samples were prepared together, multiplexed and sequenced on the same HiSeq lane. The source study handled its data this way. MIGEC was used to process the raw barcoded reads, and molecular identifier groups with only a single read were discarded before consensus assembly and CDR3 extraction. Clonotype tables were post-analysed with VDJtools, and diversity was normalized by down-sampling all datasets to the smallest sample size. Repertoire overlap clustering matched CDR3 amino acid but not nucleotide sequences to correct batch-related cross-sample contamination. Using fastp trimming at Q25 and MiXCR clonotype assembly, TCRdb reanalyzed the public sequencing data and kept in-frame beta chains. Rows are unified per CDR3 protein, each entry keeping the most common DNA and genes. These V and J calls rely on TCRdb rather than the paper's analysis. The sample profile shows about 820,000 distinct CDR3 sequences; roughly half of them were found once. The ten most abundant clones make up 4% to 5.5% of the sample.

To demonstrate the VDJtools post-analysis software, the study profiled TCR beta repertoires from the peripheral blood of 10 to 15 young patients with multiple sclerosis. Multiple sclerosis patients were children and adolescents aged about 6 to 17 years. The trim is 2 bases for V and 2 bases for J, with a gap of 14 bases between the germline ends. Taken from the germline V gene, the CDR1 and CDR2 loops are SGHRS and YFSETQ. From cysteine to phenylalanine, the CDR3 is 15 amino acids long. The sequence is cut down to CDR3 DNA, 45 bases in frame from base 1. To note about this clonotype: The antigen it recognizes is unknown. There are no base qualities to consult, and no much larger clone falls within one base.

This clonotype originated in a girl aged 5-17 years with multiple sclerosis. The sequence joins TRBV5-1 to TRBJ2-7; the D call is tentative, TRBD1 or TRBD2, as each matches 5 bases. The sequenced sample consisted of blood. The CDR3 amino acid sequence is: CASSFRTGRAYEQYF. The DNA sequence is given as TGCGCCAGCAGCTTTCGAACGGGACGGGCCTACGAGCAGTACTTC. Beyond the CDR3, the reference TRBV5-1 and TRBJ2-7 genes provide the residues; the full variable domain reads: KAGVTQTPRYLIKTRGQQVTLSCSPISGHRSVSWYQQTPGQGLQFLFEYFSETQRNKGNFPGRFSGRQFSNSRSEMNVSTLELGDSALYLCASSFRTGRAYEQYFGPGTRLTVT.